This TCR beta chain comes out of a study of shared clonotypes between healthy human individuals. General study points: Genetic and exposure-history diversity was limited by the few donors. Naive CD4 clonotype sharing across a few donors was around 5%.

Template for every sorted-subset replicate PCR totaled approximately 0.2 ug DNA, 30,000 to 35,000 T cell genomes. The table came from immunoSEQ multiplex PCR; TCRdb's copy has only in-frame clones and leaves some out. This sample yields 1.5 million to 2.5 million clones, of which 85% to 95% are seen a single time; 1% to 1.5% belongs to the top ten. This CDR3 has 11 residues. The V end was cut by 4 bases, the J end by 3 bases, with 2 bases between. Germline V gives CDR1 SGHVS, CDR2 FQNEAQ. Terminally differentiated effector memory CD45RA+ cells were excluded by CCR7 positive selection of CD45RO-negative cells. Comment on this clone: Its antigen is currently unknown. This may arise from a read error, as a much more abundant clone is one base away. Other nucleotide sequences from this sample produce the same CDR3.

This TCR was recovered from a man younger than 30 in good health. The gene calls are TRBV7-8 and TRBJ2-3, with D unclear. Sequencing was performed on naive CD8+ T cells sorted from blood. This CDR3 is CASSSTDTQYF. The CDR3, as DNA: TGTGCCAGCAGCTCAACAGATACGCAGTATTTT.